These 21 T cell receptor beta chains were sequenced from one sample in a study of patients and donors after allogeneic stem cell transplantation. Using its own MiXCR run on the RT-PCR reads, TCRdb lists one record per CDR3 protein. The table includes over 350,000 distinct CDR3 sequences, 16% detected once. Sample: blood, either unsorted or a sorted T cell fraction (not recorded which). The receptor set was obtained from a human donor who was either an allogeneic HSCT recipient or a stem cell or donor lymphocyte infusion donor (not recorded which). It is not recorded whose cells these are; they may come from a transplant donor.

This clonotype was detected a few times. This chain uses TRBV11-2 with TRBJ1-1, with D perhaps matching TRBD1 (6 bases). Germline V CDR1 and CDR2: SGHAT, FQNNGV. Trimming cost V 7 bases and J 4 bases, with 19 bases left between them. This CDR3 region has 15 residues. The CDR3 loop is CASTPRGGGGTEAFF. The DNA of the CDR3 is TGTGCCAGCACCCCTAGAGGAGGGGGGGGCACTGAAGCTTTCTTT. Full variable domain (outside the CDR3, taken from reference TRBV11-2 and TRBJ1-1): EAGVAQSPRYKIIEKRQSVAFWCNPISGHATLYWYQQILGQGPKLLIQFQNNGVVDDSQLPKDRFSAERLKGVDSTLKIQPAKLEDSAVYLCASTPRGGGGTEAFFGQGTRLTVV.

This clonotype was counted between two and nine times. The chain joins TRBV30 to TRBJ2-5, with 7 bases that match TRBD1. The CDR3 covers 13 residues. Per germline, CDR1 GTSNPN and CDR2 SVGIG (reference sequence). Germline trimming cut 3 bases from V and 4 bases from J; bases unmatched to any gene: 5. The CDR3 region is CAWRETGRETQYF. CDR3 nucleotides: TGTGCCTGGAGGGAGACAGGGCGAGAGACCCAGTACTTC.

There are many counts of this clonotype. The DNA of the CDR3 is TGTGCCAGCAGCTTGGCCCCGACAGGGGTCAATCAGCCCCAGCATTTT. Encoded protein: CASSLAPTGVNQPQHF. This chain joins TRBV5-6 and TRBJ1-5, with 8 bases identical to TRBD1. Germline V gene lookup returns CDR1 SGHDT and CDR2 YYEEEE. This CDR3 comprises 16 residues. V shed 0 bases and J 3 bases; nucleotides not matched to a gene: 5.

The chain combines TRBV4-1 with TRBJ1-1; D not resolved. CDR1 MGHRA and CDR2 YSYEKL come from the germline V gene. This CDR3 comprises 15 residues. V was shortened by 2 bases and J by 2 bases, with 12 bases between the two germline ends. CDR3 amino acids: CASSQLQARNTEAFF. The DNA for the CDR3 is TGCGCCAGCAGCCAACTCCAGGCAAGAAACACTGAAGCTTTCTTT.

The chain recombines TRBV20-1 with TRBJ2-3; TRBD2 aligns across 10 bases. This CDR3 has 17 amino acids. The V gene end was trimmed by 3 bases and the J gene end by 0 bases; junction bases not matched to a gene: 9. Germline V gene sequence: CDR1 DFQATT, CDR2 SNEGSKA (reference sequence). The CDR3: CSARGLAGASSTDTQYF. CDR3 in DNA: TGCAGTGCTAGGGGCCTAGCGGGAGCCTCTAGCACAGATACGCAGTATTTT.

This clonotype was observed a handful of times. The chain recombines TRBV9 with TRBJ2-5; TRBD1 agrees at 7 bases. Losses at the gene ends were 3 bases for V and 4 bases for J; bases not matched to a gene: 12. The germline gives CDR1 SGDLS, CDR2 YYNGEE. The length of the CDR3 is 16 residues. The CDR3 bases are TGTGCCAGCAGCGCCCTGACAGGGTTAGGAGGAGAGACCCAGTACTTC. This translates into CASSALTGLGGETQYF.

This CDR3 reads CASSLRGDGSPLHF. The CDR3 nucleotides read TGTGCCAGCAGCTTAAGAGGGGACGGATCACCCCTCCACTTT. The V gene is TRBV7-3, the J gene TRBJ1-6, with D possibly being TRBD1 (5 bases). The CDR3 is made up of 14 amino acids. Deletions cut 1 base from V and 10 bases from J, with 11 bases between. Germline lookup yields CDR1 SGHTA and CDR2 FQGTGA. Full variable domain (outside the CDR3, taken from reference TRBV7-3 and TRBJ1-6): GAGVSQTPSNKVTEKGKYVELRCDPISGHTALYWYRQSLGQGPEFLIYFQGTGAADDSGLPNDRFFAVRPEGSVSTLKIQRTERGDSAVYLCASSLRGDGSPLHFGNGTRLTVT.

This clonotype appeared a single time. The rearrangement uses TRBV24-1 and TRBJ1-2, with D perhaps TRBD1 (5 bases). Germline CDR1 and CDR2: KGHDR and SFDVKD. The CDR3 consists of 12 residues. With 4 bases removed from V and 6 bases from J, the gap between germline ends came to 8 bases. The CDR3 DNA is TGTGCCACCAGTGAAGAAGGGGATGGCTACACCTTC. Its protein is CATSEEGDGYTF.

This clonotype was counted between two and nine times. The chain carries TRBV11-1 and TRBJ1-5, with D unresolved. The CDR3 covers 13 residues. V was cut by 1 base and J by 6 bases, with 7 bases left in between. Germline CDR1 and CDR2: SGHAT and FQDESV (reference sequence). The CDR3 loop is CASSLGNGQPQHF. The CDR3 DNA sequence: TGTGCCAGCAGCTTAGGAAACGGTCAGCCCCAGCATTTT. The full variable domain, rest sourced from reference TRBV11-1 and TRBJ1-5, is EAEVAQSPRYKITEKSQAVAFWCDPISGHATLYWYRQILGQGPELLVQFQDESVVDDSQLPKDRFSAERLKGVDSTLKIQPAELGDSAMYLCASSLGNGQPQHFGDGTRLSIL.

This sequence joins TRBV7-9 and TRBJ2-1, with D possibly being TRBD2 (5 bases). V lost 5 bases and J 6 bases, leaving 17 bases between the germline ends. The length of the CDR3 is 15 residues. CDR1 and CDR2 (germline): SEHNR, FQNEAQ (reference sequence). The CDR3 sequence is CASSPLGSDSNEQFF. Here the CDR3 DNA reads TGTGCCAGCAGCCCCCTGGGGAGCGATAGCAATGAGCAGTTCTTC.

This clonotype came up a few times. The chain is built from TRBV7-2 and TRBJ2-3; the D gene is possibly TRBD2 (5 bases). The CDR3 extends over 13 amino acids. V lost 7 bases, J lost 5 bases, and 13 bases lay in between. CDR1 SGHTA and CDR2 FQGNSA come from the germline V gene. For the CDR3, the DNA is TGTGCCAGCACGTGGACTTTTGGAGATACGCAGTATTTT. It encodes CASTWTFGDTQYF.

This clonotype came up many times. This chain uses TRBV20-1 with TRBJ2-1; 9 nucleotides agree with TRBD2. Looked up from germline, CDR1 is DFQATT and CDR2 is SNEGSKA (reference sequence). J gave up 10 bases and V 6 bases, and 22 bases lay outside the gene matches. The CDR3 covers 17 residues. The CDR3 spells CSATTEEGAIAGVEQFF. CDR3 DNA: TGCAGTGCCACGACGGAGGAGGGGGCAATAGCGGGGGTCGAGCAGTTCTTC.

There are a few counts of this clonotype. The rearrangement uses TRBV4-3 and TRBJ1-2; a weak D match, TRBD1 (5 bases). The germline V gene has CDR1 LGHNA and CDR2 YSLEER. The V and J ends lost 0 bases and 6 bases respectively, with 11 bases between them. The length of the CDR3 is 14 residues. In nucleotides, the CDR3 is TGCGCCAGCAGCCAAGATCTAGAGGGACATGGCTACACCTTC. Translation: CASSQDLEGHGYTF.

The gene calls are TRBV5-4 and TRBJ1-6, with 9 positions matching TRBD1. The CDR3 consists of 14 residues. Trimming removed 6 bases from V and 7 bases from J; junction bases left unmatched: 5. The germline gives CDR1 SGHNT, CDR2 YYREEE (reference sequence). The CDR3 DNA reads as TGTGCCAGCACCTGGGGACAGGGCAATTCACCCCTCCACTTT. Protein sequence: CASTWGQGNSPLHF.

The chain uses TRBV3-1 and TRBJ2-7; TRBD1 agrees at 10 bases. Trimming at V came to 4 bases and at J to 7 bases, leaving 10 bases not matched to a gene. CDR1 and CDR2 (germline): LGHDT, YNNKEL (reference sequence). The CDR3 consists of 15 residues. This chain's CDR3 is CASSRVGTGDLEQYF. The CDR3 bases are TGTGCCAGCAGCCGCGTCGGGACAGGGGACTTAGAGCAGTACTTC.

This chain joins TRBV6-2 or TRBV6-3 and TRBJ2-1, with 10 bases identical to TRBD1. J was trimmed by 7 bases and V by 2 bases; bases with no gene match: 8. The CDR3 runs to 16 residues. Per the germline V gene, CDR1 is MNHEY and CDR2 is SVGEGT. DNA of the CDR3: TGTGCCAGCAGTTACCCCCGGACAGGGGGGCCAAATGAGCAGTTCTTC. This translates into CASSYPRTGGPNEQFF.

Ten or more counts support this clonotype. The chain uses TRBV20-1 and TRBJ1-1; TRBD1 might be the D (6 bases). Trimming stripped 6 bases from V and 1 base from J, with 12 bases between. The CDR3 covers 13 residues. CDR1 DFQATT and CDR2 SNEGSKA come from the germline V gene (reference sequence). CDR3 region: CSAPGQRNTEAFF. The DNA of the CDR3 is TGCAGTGCGCCGGGACAAAGGAACACTGAAGCTTTCTTT.

This chain uses TRBV10-3 with TRBJ2-3; D is uncertain. The CDR3 totals 16 residues. The germline V and J ends were trimmed by 7 bases and 2 bases, with 19 bases remaining between them. Germline lookup yields CDR1 ENHRY and CDR2 SYGVKD. CDR3: CAIMNSPNPYTDTQYF. DNA of the CDR3: TGTGCCATCATGAATAGTCCGAACCCTTACACAGATACGCAGTATTTT.

This clonotype occurred a few times. The chain links TRBV2 to TRBJ1-5; the D gene is possibly TRBD1 (6 bases). Deletions cut 8 bases from V and 3 bases from J, with 23 bases between. The CDR3 runs 17 residues. CDR1 and CDR2 (germline): SNHLY, FYNNEI. The CDR3 sequence: CASELVGDIPFNQPQHF. The DNA of the CDR3 is TGTGCCAGCGAGCTCGTAGGGGACATACCTTTCAATCAGCCCCAGCATTTT. Supplemented by reference TRBV2 and TRBJ1-5, the full variable domain reads EPEVTQTPSHQVTQMGQEVILRCVPISNHLYFYWYRQILGQKVEFLVSFYNNEISEKSEIFDDQFSVERPDGSNFTLKIRSTKLEDSAMYFCASELVGDIPFNQPQHFGDGTRLSIL.

This clonotype has just a few counts. J is TRBJ2-5 and V is TRBV4-1; possibly TRBD1 or TRBD2 for D (6 bases each). Germline CDR1 is MGHRA and CDR2 is YSYEKL. V was shortened by 3 bases and J by 5 bases, with 10 bases between the two germline ends. The CDR3 is made up of 13 amino acids. CDR3 in amino acids: CASSQTRGETQYF. CDR3 nucleotides: TGCGCCAGCAGCCAGACTAGGGGGGAGACCCAGTACTTC.

This clonotype turned up a few times. The chain has TRBV25-1 and TRBJ2-1, with 7 bases matching TRBD1. Germline CDR1 reads MGHDK; CDR2 reads SYGVNS. The CDR3 spans 15 residues. V lost 7 bases and J lost 4; bases outside the gene matches: 10. The CDR3 DNA is TGTGCCAGCACCCATTCAGGGGGTACTTACAATGAGCAGTTCTTC. Translated, it gives CASTHSGGTYNEQFF.